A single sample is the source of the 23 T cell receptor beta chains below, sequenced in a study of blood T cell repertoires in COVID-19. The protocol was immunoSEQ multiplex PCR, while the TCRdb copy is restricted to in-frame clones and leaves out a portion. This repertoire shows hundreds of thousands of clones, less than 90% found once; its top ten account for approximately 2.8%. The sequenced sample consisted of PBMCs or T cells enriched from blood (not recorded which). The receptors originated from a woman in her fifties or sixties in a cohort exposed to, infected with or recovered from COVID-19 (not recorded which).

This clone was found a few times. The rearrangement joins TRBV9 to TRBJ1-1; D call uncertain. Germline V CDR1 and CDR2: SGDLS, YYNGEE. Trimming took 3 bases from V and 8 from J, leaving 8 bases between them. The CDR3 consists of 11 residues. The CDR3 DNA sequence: TGTGCCAGCAGCGCAGAAACAGAAGCTTTCTTT. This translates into CASSAETEAFF.

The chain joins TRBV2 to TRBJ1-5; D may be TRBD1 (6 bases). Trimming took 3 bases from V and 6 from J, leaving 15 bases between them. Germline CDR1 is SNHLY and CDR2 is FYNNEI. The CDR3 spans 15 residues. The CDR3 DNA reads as TGTGCCAGCAGTGAGAGGCAGGGGTGGAGTCAGCCCCAGCATTTT. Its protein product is CASSERQGWSQPQHF.

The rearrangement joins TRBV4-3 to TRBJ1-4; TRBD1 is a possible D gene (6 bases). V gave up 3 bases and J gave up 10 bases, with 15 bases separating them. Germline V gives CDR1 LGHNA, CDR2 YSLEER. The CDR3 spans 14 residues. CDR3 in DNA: TGCGCCAGCAGCCAGACAGGAGTTTTTGGAAAACTGTTTTTT. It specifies CASSQTGVFGKLFF.

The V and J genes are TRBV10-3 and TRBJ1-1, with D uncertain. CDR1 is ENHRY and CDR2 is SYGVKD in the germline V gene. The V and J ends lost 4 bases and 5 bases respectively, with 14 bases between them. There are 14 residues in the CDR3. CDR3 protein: CAISGAGTGTEAFF. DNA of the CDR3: TGTGCCATCAGTGGCGCGGGAACGGGGACTGAAGCTTTCTTT.

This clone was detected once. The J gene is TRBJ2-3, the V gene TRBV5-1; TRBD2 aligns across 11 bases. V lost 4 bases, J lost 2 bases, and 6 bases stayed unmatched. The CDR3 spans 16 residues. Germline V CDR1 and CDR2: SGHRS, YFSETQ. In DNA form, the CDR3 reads TGCGCCAGCAGCGGAGGGACTAGCGGAACCACAGATACGCAGTATTTT. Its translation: CASSGGTSGTTDTQYF.

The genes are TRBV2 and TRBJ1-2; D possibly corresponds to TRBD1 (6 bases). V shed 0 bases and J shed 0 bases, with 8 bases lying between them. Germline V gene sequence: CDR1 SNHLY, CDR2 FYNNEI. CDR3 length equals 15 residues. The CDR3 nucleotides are TGTGCCAGCAGTGAAGCGCGGACAGCTAACTATGGCTACACCTTC. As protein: CASSEARTANYGYTF.

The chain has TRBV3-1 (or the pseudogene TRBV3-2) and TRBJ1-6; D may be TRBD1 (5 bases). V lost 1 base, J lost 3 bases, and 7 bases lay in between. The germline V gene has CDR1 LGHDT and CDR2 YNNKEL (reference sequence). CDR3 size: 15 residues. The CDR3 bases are TGTGCCAGCAGCCAAGCCACAGGCTATAATTCACCCCTCCACTTT. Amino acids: CASSQATGYNSPLHF.

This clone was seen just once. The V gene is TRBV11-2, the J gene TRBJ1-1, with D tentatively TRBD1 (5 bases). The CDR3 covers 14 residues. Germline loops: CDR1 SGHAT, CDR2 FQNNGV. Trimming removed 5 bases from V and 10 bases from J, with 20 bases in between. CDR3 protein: CASSPMSGSDAAFF. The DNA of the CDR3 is TGTGCCAGCAGCCCCATGTCAGGGTCTGATGCAGCTTTCTTT.

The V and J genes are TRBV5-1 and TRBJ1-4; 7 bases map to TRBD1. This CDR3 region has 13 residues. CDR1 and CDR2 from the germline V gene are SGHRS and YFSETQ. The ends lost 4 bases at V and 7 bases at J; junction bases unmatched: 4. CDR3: CASSDDRVEKLFF. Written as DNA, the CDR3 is TGCGCCAGCAGCGACGACAGGGTTGAAAAACTGTTTTTT.

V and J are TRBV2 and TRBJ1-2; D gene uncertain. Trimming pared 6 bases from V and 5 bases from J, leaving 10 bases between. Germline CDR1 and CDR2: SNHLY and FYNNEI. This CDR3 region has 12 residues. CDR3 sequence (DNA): TGTGCCAGCAGGGCCGGGGATTATGGCTACACCTTC. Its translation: CASRAGDYGYTF.

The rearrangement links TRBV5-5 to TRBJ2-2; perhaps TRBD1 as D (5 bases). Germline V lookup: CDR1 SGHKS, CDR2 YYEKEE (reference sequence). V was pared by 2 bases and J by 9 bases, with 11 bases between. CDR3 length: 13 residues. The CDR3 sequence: CASSLQVTWELFF. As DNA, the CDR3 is TGTGCCAGCAGCTTACAGGTTACCTGGGAGCTGTTTTTT.

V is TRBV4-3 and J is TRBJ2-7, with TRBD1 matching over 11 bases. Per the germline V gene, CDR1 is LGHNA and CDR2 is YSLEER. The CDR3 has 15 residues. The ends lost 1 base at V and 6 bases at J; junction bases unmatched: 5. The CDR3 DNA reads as TGCGCCAGCAGCCAAGCAGGGACAGGGGGGGTCGAGCAGTACTTC. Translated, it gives CASSQAGTGGVEQYF.

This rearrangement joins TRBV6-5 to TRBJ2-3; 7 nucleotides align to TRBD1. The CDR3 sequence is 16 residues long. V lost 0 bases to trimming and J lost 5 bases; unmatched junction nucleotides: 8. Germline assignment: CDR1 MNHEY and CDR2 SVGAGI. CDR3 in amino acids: CASSYSETGHRDTQYF. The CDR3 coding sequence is TGTGCCAGCAGTTACTCTGAGACAGGGCATAGAGATACGCAGTATTTT.

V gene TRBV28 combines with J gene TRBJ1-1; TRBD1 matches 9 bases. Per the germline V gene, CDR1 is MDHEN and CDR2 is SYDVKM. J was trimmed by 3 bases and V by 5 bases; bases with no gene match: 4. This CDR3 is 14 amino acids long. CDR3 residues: CASSTGTGYTEAFF. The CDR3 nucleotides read TGTGCCAGCAGTACAGGGACAGGGTACACTGAAGCTTTCTTT.

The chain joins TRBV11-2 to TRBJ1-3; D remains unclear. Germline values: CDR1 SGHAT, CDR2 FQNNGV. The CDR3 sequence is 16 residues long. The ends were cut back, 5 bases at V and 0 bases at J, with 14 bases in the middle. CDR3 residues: CASSPRTRSSGNTIYF. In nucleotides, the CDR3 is TGTGCCAGCAGCCCTCGCACGCGGAGCTCTGGAAACACCATATATTTT.

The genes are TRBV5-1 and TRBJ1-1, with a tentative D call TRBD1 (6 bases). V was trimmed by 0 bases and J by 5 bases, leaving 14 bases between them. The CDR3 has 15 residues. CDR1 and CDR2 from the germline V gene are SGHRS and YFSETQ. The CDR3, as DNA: TGCGCCAGCAGCTTGGCTGGGGGACACGTAACTGAAGCTTTCTTT. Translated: CASSLAGGHVTEAFF.

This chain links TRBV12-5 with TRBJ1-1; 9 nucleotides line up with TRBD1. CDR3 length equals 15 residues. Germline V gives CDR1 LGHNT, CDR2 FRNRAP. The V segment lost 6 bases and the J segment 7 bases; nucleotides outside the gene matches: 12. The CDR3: CASGLDRGGWVEAFF. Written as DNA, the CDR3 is TGTGCTAGTGGCCTGGACAGGGGAGGGTGGGTTGAAGCTTTCTTT.

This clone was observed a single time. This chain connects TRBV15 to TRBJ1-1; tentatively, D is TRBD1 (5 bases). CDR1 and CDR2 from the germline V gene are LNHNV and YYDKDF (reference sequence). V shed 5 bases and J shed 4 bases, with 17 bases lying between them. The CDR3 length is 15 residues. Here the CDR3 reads CATSPKWGGSTEAFF. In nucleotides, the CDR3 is TGTGCCACCAGCCCAAAGTGGGGGGGTAGCACTGAAGCTTTCTTT.

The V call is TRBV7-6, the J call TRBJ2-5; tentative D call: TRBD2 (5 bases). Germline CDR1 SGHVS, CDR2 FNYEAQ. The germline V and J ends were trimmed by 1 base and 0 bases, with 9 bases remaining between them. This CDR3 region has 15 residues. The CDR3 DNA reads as TGTGCCAGCAGCTTAGTCCCGGGATACCAAGAGACCCAGTACTTC. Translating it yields CASSLVPGYQETQYF.

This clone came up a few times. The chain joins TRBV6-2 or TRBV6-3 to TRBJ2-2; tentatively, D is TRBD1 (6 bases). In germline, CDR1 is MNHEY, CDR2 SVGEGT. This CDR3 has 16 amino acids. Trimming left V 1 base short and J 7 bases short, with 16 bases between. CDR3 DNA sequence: TGTGCCAGCAGTTACTGGGGACACGGCGACGGCGGGGAGCTGTTTTTT. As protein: CASSYWGHGDGGELFF.

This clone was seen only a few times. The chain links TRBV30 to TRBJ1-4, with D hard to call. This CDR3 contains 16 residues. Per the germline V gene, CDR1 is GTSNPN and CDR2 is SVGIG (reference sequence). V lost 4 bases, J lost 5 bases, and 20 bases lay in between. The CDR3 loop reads CAWKRGATFPNEKLFF. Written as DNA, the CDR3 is TGTGCCTGGAAACGGGGAGCCACCTTTCCGAATGAAAAACTGTTTTTT.

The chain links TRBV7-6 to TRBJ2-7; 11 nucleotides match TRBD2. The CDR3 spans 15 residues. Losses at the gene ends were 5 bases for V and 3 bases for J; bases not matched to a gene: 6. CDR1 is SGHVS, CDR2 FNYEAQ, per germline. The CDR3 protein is CASSVYSGGVYEQYF. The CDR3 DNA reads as TGTGCCAGCAGCGTCTATAGCGGGGGGGTCTACGAGCAGTACTTC.

The CDR3, as DNA: TGTGCCAGCAGCTTAGGGACAGGGGTTAACTATGGCTACACCTTC. It specifies CASSLGTGVNYGYTF. The chain links TRBV7-9 to TRBJ1-2, with 9 bases aligning to TRBD1. V dropped 1 base and J dropped 1; count of bases not matched to a gene: 1. The CDR3 consists of 15 residues. The germline CDR1 and CDR2 sequences are SEHNR and FQNEAQ (reference sequence).